The present TCR beta chain was sequenced within a study of long-term antiretroviral therapy in people with HIV. The assay, immunoSEQ v3.0, was run at survey level. Here immunoSEQ multiplex PCR was the method, and the copy in TCRdb shows in-frame clones only, minus some. The sample lists some 28,000 clones, roughly 78% seen once, with 6% to 8% in the top ten. PBMC samples from each donor numbered at least one pre-ART and at least two post-ART. In regard to this clone: Its target is not known.

Study-wide points: Clonotypes expanded prior to ART showed repertoire dominance at all sampled time points. Someone took the blood between about 2003 and 2018, maybe while older ART regimens were in use.

The CDR3 loop spans 12 amino acids. Germline CDR1 MNHNY, CDR2 SVGAGI (reference sequence). V lost 4 bases and J 3 bases, leaving 4 bases between the germline ends. The source is a man aged 40-55 years with HIV. The starting material was unsorted PBMCs, obtained 0.3 years after starting antiretroviral therapy. The chain carries TRBV6-6 and TRBJ2-1; D is undetermined. CDR3 loop: CASSWDYNEQFF. The CDR3, as DNA: TGTGCCAGCAGTTGGGACTACAATGAGCAGTTCTTC.